This T cell receptor beta chain was obtained from a study of T-cell reconstitution after alpha-beta-depleted transplantation in children. This CDR3 is 13 amino acids long. V was clipped by 6 bases and J by 1 base, with 10 bases between them. Study-wide results and limits: Elevated TCRbeta diversity at day 60 was traced, in some patients, to surviving recipient T cells and thymic progenitors. Newly produced T cells mostly provided counts and TCRbeta diversity after one year, as hyperexpanded clones declined. At around two months after transplant, the alpha-beta T cells were reportedly derived from several hundred expanded clones that came from non-depleted graft cells.

Turning to this clonotype: Its antigen is undetermined.

Library preparation (for TCRbeta) was performed with unique molecular identifiers. Each CDR3 protein gets one entry after TCRdb re-called the PCR reads with MiXCR. The table includes roughly 420,000 distinct CDR3 sequences, roughly 15% detected once. The TCR sequence derives from a boy in the first two years of life who had a stem cell transplant for Wiskott-Aldrich syndrome, so the T cells may come from the graft donor. Sequenced material: PBMCs, mostly from graft donor cells, taken 360 days after TCRalphabeta/CD19-depleted stem cell transplant. The chain employs TRBV12-3 or TRBV12-4 and TRBJ2-7; unclear D gene. CDR3: CASSRDLSYEQYF. For the CDR3, the DNA is TGTGCCAGCAGCCGAGACTTGTCCTACGAGCAGTACTTC.